This TCR beta chain was observed in a study of OX40 agonist ivuxolimab in advanced cancers. About this clone itself: Antigen specificity is unknown.

Study-wide points: CD8+ T cells (on average) carried more expanded clones than CD4+ T cells. Certain nonresponders additionally had low normalized T-cell clonal expansion. Blood T cells, both CD4+ and CD8+, expanded clonally by week 6 at 0.1 to 3.0 mg/kg. The study did not work out the antigen specificity of the expanded peripheral T cells.

Trimming removed 5 bases at V and 7 bases at J, with 18 bases between. There are 16 residues in the CDR3. From germline, CDR1 is SGHTA and CDR2 FQGNSA. TCRdb's copy holds only in-frame clones and misses some; the assay was immunoSEQ multiplex PCR. Among 73,000 or so clones listed, about 80% were seen once. The receptor was derived from an adult with an advanced solid tumor such as melanoma, head and neck, liver or kidney cancer. This sequence joins TRBV7-2 and TRBJ1-6; a possible D gene is TRBD1 (6 bases). Sample: CD4+ or CD8+ T cells sorted from blood, taken in a trial of the OX40 agonist ivuxolimab. CDR3 in DNA: TGTGCCAGCAGCCCTGGACAGCACCTTACCAATTCACCCCTCCACTTT. Translating it yields CASSPGQHLTNSPLHF.